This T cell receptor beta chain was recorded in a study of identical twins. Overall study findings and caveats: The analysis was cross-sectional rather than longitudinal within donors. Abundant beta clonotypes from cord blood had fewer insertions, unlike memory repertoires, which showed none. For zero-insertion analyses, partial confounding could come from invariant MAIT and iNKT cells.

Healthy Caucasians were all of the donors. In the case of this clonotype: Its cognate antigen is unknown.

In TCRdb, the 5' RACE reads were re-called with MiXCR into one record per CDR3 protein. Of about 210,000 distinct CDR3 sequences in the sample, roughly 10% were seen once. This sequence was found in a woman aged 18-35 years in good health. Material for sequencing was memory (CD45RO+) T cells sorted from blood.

The CDR3 region is CSVEGQASHEQYF. Here the CDR3 DNA reads TGCAGCGTTGAAGGACAGGCGTCCCACGAGCAGTACTTC. The chain links TRBV29-1 to TRBJ2-7, with D perhaps TRBD1 (6 bases). Looked up from germline, CDR1 is SQVTM and CDR2 is ANQGSEA. This CDR3 has 13 amino acids. Trimming cost V 1 base and J 5 bases, with 12 bases left between them.